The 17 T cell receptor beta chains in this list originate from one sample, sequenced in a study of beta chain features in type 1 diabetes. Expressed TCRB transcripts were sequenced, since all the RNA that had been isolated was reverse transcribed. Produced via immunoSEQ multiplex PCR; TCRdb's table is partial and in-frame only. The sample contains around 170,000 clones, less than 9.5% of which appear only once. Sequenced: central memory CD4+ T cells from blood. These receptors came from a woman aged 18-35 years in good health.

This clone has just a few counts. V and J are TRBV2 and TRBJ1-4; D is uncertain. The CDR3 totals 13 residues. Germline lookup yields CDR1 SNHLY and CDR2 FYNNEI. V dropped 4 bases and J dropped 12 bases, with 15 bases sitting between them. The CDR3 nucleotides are TGTGCCAGCAGTGCGGATCCGGTCGGGGAACTGTTTTTT. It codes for CASSADPVGELFF.

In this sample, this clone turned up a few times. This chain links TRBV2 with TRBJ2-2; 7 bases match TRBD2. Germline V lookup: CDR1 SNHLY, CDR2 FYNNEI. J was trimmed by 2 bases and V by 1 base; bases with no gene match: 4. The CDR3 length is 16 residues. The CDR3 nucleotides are TGTGCCAGCAGTGAAGAGGGAGGGGTAAACACCGGGGAGCTGTTTTTT. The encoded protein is CASSEEGGVNTGELFF.

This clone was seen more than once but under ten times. The CDR3 loop is CASSSWTANEKLFF. CDR3 DNA sequence: TGTGCCAGCAGCTCATGGACAGCAAATGAAAAACTGTTTTTT. The chain combines TRBV7-2 with TRBJ1-4; perhaps TRBD1 as D (6 bases). The CDR3 runs 14 residues. Germline CDR1 SGHTA, CDR2 FQGNSA. V dropped 4 bases and J dropped 5 bases, with 11 bases sitting between them.

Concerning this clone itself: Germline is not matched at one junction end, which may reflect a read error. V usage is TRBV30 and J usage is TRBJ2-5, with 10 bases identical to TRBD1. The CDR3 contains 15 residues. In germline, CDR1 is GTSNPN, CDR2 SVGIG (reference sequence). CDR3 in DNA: TGTGCCTGGACCCGGGACAGGGGAGATACGGAGACCCAGCACTTC. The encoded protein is CAWTRDRGDTETQHF.

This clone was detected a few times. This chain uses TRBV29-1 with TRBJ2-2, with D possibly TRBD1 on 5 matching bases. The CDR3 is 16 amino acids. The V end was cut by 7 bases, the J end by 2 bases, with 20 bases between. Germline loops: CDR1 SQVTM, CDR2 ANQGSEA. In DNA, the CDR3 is TGCAGCGCTAACGGACCGATTGGGGCAAACACCGGGGAGCTGTTTTTT. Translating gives CSANGPIGANTGELFF.

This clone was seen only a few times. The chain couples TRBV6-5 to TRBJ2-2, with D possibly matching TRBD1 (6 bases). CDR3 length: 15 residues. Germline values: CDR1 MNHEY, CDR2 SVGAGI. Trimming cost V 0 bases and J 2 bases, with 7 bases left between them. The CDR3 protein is CASSYSTGNTGELFF. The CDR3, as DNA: TGTGCCAGCAGTTACTCGACAGGAAACACCGGGGAGCTGTTTTTT.

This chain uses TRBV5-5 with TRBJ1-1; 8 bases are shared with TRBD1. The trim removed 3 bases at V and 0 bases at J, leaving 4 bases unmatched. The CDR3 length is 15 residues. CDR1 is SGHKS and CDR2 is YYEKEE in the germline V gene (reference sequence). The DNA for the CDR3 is TGTGCCAGCAGCTCCTGGACAGGGATGAACACTGAAGCTTTCTTT. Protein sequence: CASSSWTGMNTEAFF.

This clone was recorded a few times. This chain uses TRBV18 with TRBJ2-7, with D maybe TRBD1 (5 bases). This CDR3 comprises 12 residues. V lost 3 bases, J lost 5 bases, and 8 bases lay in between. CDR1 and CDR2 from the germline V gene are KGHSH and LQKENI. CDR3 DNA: TGTGCCAGCTCACCGGTCAGGGACGAGCAGTACTTC. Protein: CASSPVRDEQYF.

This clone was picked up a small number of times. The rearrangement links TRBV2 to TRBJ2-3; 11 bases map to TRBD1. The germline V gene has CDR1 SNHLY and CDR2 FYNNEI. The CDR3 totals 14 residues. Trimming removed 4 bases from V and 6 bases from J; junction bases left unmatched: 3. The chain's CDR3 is CASSGGQGADTQYF. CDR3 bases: TGTGCCAGCAGTGGAGGACAGGGGGCTGATACGCAGTATTTT. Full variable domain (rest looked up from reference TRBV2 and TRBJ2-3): EPEVTQTPSHQVTQMGQEVILRCVPISNHLYFYWYRQILGQKVEFLVSFYNNEISEKSEIFDDQFSVERPDGSNFTLKIRSTKLEDSAMYFCASSGGQGADTQYFGPGTRLTVL.

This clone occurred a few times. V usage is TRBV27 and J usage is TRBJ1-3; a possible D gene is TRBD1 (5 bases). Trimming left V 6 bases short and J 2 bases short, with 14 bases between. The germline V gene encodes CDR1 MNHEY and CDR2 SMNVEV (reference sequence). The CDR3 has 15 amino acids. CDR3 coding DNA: TGTGCCAGCAGACCGGACGGGGGAGCTGGAAACACCATATATTTT. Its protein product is CASRPDGGAGNTIYF.

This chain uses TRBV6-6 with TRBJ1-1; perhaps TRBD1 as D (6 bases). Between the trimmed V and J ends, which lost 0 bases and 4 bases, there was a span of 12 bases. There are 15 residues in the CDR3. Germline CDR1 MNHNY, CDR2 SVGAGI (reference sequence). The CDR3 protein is CASSYSGQGSTEAFF. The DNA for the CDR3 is TGTGCCAGCAGTTACTCGGGGCAGGGGAGCACTGAAGCTTTCTTT.

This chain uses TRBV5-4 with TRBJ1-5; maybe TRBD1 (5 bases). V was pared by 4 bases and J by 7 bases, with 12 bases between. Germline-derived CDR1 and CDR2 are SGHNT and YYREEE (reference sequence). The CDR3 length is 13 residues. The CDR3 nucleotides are TGTGCCAGCAGCCTTCAGGGAAAACAGCCCCAGCATTTT. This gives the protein CASSLQGKQPQHF.

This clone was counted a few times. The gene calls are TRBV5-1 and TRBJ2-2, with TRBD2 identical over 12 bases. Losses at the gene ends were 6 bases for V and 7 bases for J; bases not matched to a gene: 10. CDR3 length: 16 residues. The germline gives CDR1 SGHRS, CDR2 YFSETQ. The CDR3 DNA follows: TGCGCCAGCACGCGGACTAGCGGGGATATGGTCGGGGAGCTGTTTTTT. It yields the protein CASTRTSGDMVGELFF.

The CDR3 DNA sequence: TGCGCCAGCAGCACCTTAGCGGGGGGCAAGGCAGATACGCAGTATTTT. This codes for CASSTLAGGKADTQYF. V gene TRBV5-1 combines with J gene TRBJ2-3, with 10 positions matching TRBD2. V shed 4 bases, J shed 4 bases, and the junction held 9 bases outside the gene matches. From germline, CDR1 is SGHRS and CDR2 YFSETQ. The CDR3 has 16 amino acids.

This CDR3 is CASGSTGSSYNSPLHF. The CDR3 DNA is TGTGCTAGTGGTTCAACAGGGAGCTCCTATAATTCACCCCTCCACTTT. J is TRBJ1-6 and V is TRBV12-5; D possibly corresponds to TRBD1 (6 bases). The V gene lost 4 bases and the J gene lost 0 bases, with 10 bases spanning the gap. This CDR3 spans 16 amino acids. CDR1 is LGHNT and CDR2 is FRNRAP in the germline V gene.

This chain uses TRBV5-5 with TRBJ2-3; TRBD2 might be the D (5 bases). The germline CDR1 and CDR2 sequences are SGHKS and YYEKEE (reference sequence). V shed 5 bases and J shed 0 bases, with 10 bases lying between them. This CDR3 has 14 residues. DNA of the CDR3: TGTGCCAGCAGTCAGGAGCGGAGCACAGATACGCAGTATTTT. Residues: CASSQERSTDTQYF.

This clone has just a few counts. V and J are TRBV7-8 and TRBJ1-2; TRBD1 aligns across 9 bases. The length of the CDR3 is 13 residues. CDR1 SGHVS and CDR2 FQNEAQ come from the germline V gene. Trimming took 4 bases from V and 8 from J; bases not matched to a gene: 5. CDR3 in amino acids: CASSSGQGRGYTF. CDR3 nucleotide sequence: TGTGCCAGCAGCTCCGGACAGGGGAGGGGCTACACCTTC.